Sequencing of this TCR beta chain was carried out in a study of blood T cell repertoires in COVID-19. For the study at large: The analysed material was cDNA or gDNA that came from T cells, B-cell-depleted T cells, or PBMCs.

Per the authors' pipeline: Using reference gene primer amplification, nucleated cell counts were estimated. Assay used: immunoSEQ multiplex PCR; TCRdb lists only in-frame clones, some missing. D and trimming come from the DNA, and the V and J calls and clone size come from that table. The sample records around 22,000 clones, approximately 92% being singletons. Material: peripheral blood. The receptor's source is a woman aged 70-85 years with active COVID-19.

CDR3 bases: TGTGCCAGCAGCCAAGAGCGGACAGGGCGCTATGGCTACACCTTC. Its protein is CASSQERTGRYGYTF. The V and J genes are TRBV3-1 (or the pseudogene TRBV3-2) and TRBJ1-2; 8 nucleotides align to TRBD1. In germline, CDR1 is LGHDT, CDR2 YNNKEL (reference sequence). V lost 0 bases, J lost 4 bases, and 4 bases stayed unmatched. The CDR3 consists of 15 residues.